This T cell receptor (beta chain) appears in the sequencing data of a study of blood T cell repertoires in COVID-19. On the study more broadly: Samples came from the United States, Italy and Spain, spanning acute and convalescent COVID-19.

V shed 2 bases and J shed 8 bases, with 11 bases lying between them. The CDR3 is 14 residues long. Germline lookup yields CDR1 SGHKS and CDR2 YYEKEE (reference sequence). In the authors' methods: Using reference gene primer amplification, nucleated cell counts were estimated. Method: immunoSEQ multiplex PCR; TCRdb's copy keeps in-frame clones and lacks some. That table furnishes V, J and clone size, whereas the DNA furnished D and trimming. The sample lists 250,000 or so clones; over 80% were seen once. The J gene is TRBJ1-6, the V gene TRBV5-5, with D perhaps TRBD1 (6 bases). What was sequenced was peripheral blood. The sequence derives from a woman aged 40-49 years who had recovered from COVID-19. CDR3 nucleotides: TGTGCCAGCAGCTTAAGGACAGTTGATTCACCCCTCCACTTT. It codes for CASSLRTVDSPLHF. Full variable domain (rest looked up from reference TRBV5-5 and TRBJ1-6): DAGVTQSPTHLIKTRGQQVTLRCSPISGHKSVSWYQQVLGQGPQFIFQYYEKEERGRGNFPDRFSARQFPNYSSELNVNALLLGDSALYLCASSLRTVDSPLHFGNGTRLTVT.